One sample yielded the 19 T cell receptor beta chains listed below, sequenced in a study of cytomegalovirus exposure and HLA in healthy donors. It was with 60 Vbeta and 13 Jbeta primers that the PCR ran. Data came from immunoSEQ multiplex PCR; TCRdb stores just in-frame clones and leaves some out. Among 100,000 to 150,000 clones, 70% to 80% were seen once, and the ten largest hold approximately 3.6%. Material: PBMCs. These receptors were taken from a man aged 25-45 years in good health and CMV-seronegative.

This chain uses TRBV5-4 with TRBJ2-7, with D perhaps matching TRBD1 (5 bases). The CDR3 is 15 residues long. Per germline, CDR1 SGHNT and CDR2 YYREEE (reference sequence). The V end lost 3 bases, the J end lost 0 bases, and 13 bases lay between the germline ends. The CDR3 DNA is TGTGCCAGCAGCTCGCCAAGGGGCAGCTCCTACGAGCAGTACTTC. This encodes CASSSPRGSSYEQYF.

The chain joins TRBV5-4 to TRBJ2-3; no clear D. This CDR3 contains 15 residues. V shed 4 bases and J shed 5 bases, with 17 bases lying between them. The germline V gene encodes CDR1 SGHNT and CDR2 YYREEE (reference sequence). CDR3 loop: CASSPELWSGDTQYF. The CDR3 DNA follows: TGTGCCAGCAGCCCGGAGCTCTGGAGTGGAGATACGCAGTATTTT.

The V and J genes are TRBV7-9 and TRBJ2-7, with D possibly being TRBD1 (5 bases). The CDR3 covers 13 residues. V lost 7 bases, J lost 5 bases, and 15 bases lay in between. Germline assignment: CDR1 SEHNR and CDR2 FQNEAQ (reference sequence). The CDR3: CASTGLGADEQYF. The CDR3 DNA sequence: TGTGCCAGCACCGGTCTAGGGGCAGACGAGCAGTACTTC.

The chain combines TRBV6-5 with TRBJ1-1, with a weak D call TRBD1 (6 bases). Germline loops: CDR1 MNHEY, CDR2 SVGAGI. CDR3 length: 15 residues. The germline V and J ends were trimmed by 3 bases and 4 bases, with 15 bases remaining between them. CDR3 nucleotides: TGTGCCAGCAGTTATTTAGGGGGTCTTGCCACTGAAGCTTTCTTT. It is translated as CASSYLGGLATEAFF.

CDR3 nucleotides: TGCGCCAGCAGCCAAGACCCAGGGGGCTCCTACAATGAGCAGTTCTTC. As protein: CASSQDPGGSYNEQFF. This chain links TRBV4-1 with TRBJ2-1, with TRBD1 matching 7 bases. J lost 0 bases, V lost 0 bases, and 2 bases had no gene match. Germline V gene sequence: CDR1 MGHRA, CDR2 YSYEKL. The CDR3 runs 16 residues.

V and J are TRBV5-1 and TRBJ2-7, with D tentatively TRBD2 (5 bases). V gave up 0 bases and J gave up 6 bases, with 10 bases separating them. The length of the CDR3 is 13 residues. Germline V gene data show CDR1 as SGHRS and CDR2 as YFSETQ. In nucleotides, the CDR3 is TGCGCCAGCAGCTTGGGGCAGCGGACCGAGCAGTACTTC. Amino acids: CASSLGQRTEQYF.

The chain combines TRBV5-6 with TRBJ2-7, with D perhaps matching TRBD1 (5 bases). Germline V gene sequence: CDR1 SGHDT, CDR2 YYEEEE. The CDR3 loop spans 13 amino acids. V was trimmed by 1 base and J by 4 bases, leaving 9 bases between them. The CDR3 spells CASSLLRDYEQYF. DNA of the CDR3: TGTGCCAGCAGCTTGCTCAGGGATTACGAGCAGTACTTC.

This chain uses TRBV25-1 with TRBJ2-7; no reliable D call. The germline gives CDR1 MGHDK, CDR2 SYGVNS. V dropped 1 base and J dropped 2 bases, with 9 bases sitting between them. The CDR3 consists of 14 residues. CDR3 sequence reads: CASSESALTYEQYF. The DNA of the CDR3 is TGTGCCAGCAGTGAATCAGCGCTCACCTACGAGCAGTACTTC.

The V gene is TRBV4-1, the J gene TRBJ2-5; TRBD2 matches at 12 bases. This CDR3 contains 15 residues. V was clipped by 3 bases and J by 5 bases; unmatched bases: 4. Germline V gene sequence: CDR1 MGHRA, CDR2 YSYEKL. The CDR3 reads CASSQGLAGGETQYF. Written as DNA, the CDR3 is TGCGCCAGCAGCCAGGGACTAGCGGGTGGGGAGACCCAGTACTTC.

The chain recombines TRBV4-3 with TRBJ2-2; 13 bases agree with TRBD2. This CDR3 has 18 amino acids. V lost 2 bases and J lost 1; bases outside the gene matches: 4. Germline V CDR1 and CDR2: LGHNA, YSLEER. The CDR3 reads CASSQLRTSGGNTGELFF. DNA for the CDR3: TGCGCCAGCAGCCAACTTAGGACTAGCGGGGGGAACACCGGGGAGCTGTTTTTT.

This chain joins TRBV5-1 and TRBJ2-7; 8 bases align to TRBD2. Germline CDR1 and CDR2: SGHRS and YFSETQ. The CDR3 extends over 15 amino acids. With V trimmed by 4 bases and J by 6 bases, 12 bases remained unmatched. The CDR3 sequence is CASSPRVSGSGEQYF. The CDR3, as DNA: TGCGCCAGCAGCCCACGGGTGAGCGGGAGTGGCGAGCAGTACTTC.

This chain links TRBV10-3 with TRBJ2-6, with TRBD1 identical over 7 bases. The length of the CDR3 is 16 residues. Germline trimming cut 5 bases from V and 2 bases from J; bases unmatched to any gene: 6. The V gene's germline CDR1 is ENHRY and CDR2 SYGVKD. CDR3 DNA sequence: TGTGCCATCAGTTTCGGACAGGCCGCTGGGGCCAACGTCCTGACTTTC. Amino acids: CAISFGQAAGANVLTF.

The V and J genes are TRBV14 and TRBJ1-2, with 8 nucleotides matching TRBD1. Germline V gives CDR1 SGHDN, CDR2 FVKESK. V lost 3 bases, J lost 7 bases, and 7 bases stayed unmatched. The CDR3 consists of 14 residues. The CDR3 nucleotides are TGTGCCAGCAGCCACCGTGGACAGGGAGTTGGCTACACCTTC. Translated: CASSHRGQGVGYTF.

The J gene is TRBJ2-7, the V gene TRBV5-1, with 12 bases matching TRBD2. This CDR3 spans 15 amino acids. V gave up 2 bases and J gave up 2 bases; unmatched junction bases: 2. CDR1 is SGHRS, CDR2 YFSETQ, per germline. DNA for the CDR3: TGCGCCAGCAGCTTTCGACTAGCGGGAGCCTACGAGCAGTACTTC. Translating gives CASSFRLAGAYEQYF.

The J gene is TRBJ2-7, the V gene TRBV30; a possible D gene is TRBD2 (5 bases). The V gene lost 3 bases and the J gene lost 3 bases, with 6 bases spanning the gap. This CDR3 comprises 11 residues. The germline gives CDR1 GTSNPN, CDR2 SVGIG (reference sequence). The CDR3 sequence is CAWRRVYEQYF. The CDR3 DNA follows: TGTGCCTGGAGGCGGGTCTACGAGCAGTACTTC.

The chain joins TRBV7-8 to TRBJ2-5; unclear D gene. Per the germline V gene, CDR1 is SGHVS and CDR2 is FQNEAQ. The CDR3 loop spans 15 amino acids. Trimming stripped 2 bases from V and 2 bases from J, with 12 bases between. The CDR3 nucleotides are TGTGCCAGCAGCTTATTACGTCAACTACAAGAGACCCAGTACTTC. As protein: CASSLLRQLQETQYF.

This chain joins TRBV29-1 and TRBJ1-1, with 8 positions matching TRBD1. CDR3 length equals 15 residues. Germline assignment: CDR1 SQVTM and CDR2 ANQGSEA. V lost 6 bases, J lost 5 bases, and 14 bases stayed unmatched. The CDR3 reads CSVAETGTGKTEAFF. CDR3 DNA sequence: TGCAGCGTGGCGGAAACAGGGACAGGAAAGACTGAAGCTTTCTTT.

This chain's CDR3 is CASSYQGQGMRYEQYF. For the CDR3, the DNA is TGTGCCAGCAGTTATCAGGGACAGGGGATGAGGTACGAGCAGTACTTC. This chain joins TRBV6-5 and TRBJ2-7, with 10 bases fitting TRBD1. CDR1 and CDR2 (germline): MNHEY, SVGAGI. V dropped 3 bases and J dropped 4; count of bases not matched to a gene: 9. The CDR3 length is 16 residues.

The chain combines TRBV7-2 with TRBJ2-7, with D unresolved. The germline CDR1 and CDR2 sequences are SGHTA and FQGNSA. This CDR3 spans 13 amino acids. Trimming pared 2 bases from V and 4 bases from J, leaving 9 bases between. CDR3 in amino acids: CASSLNYGYEQYF. For the CDR3, the DNA is TGTGCCAGCAGCTTAAATTACGGGTACGAGCAGTACTTC.